This T cell receptor beta chain derives from a study of CD8 T cells in Susac syndrome. In blood CD8+ and CD4+ T cells, TCR beta underwent sequencing. Negative isolation was used for CD8+ and CD4+ T cells and FACS enrichment for TEMRA cells. RNA in amounts of about 0.5 to 1 ug was reverse transcribed with random hexamers. immunoSEQ multiplex PCR amplified TCR beta CDR3 across 54 Vbeta, 13 Jbeta. TCRdb re-derived calls from the immunoSEQ multiplex PCR reads in MiXCR, one entry per CDR3 protein. This sample has roughly 190,000 distinct CDR3 sequences, with roughly 95% found just once. In germline, CDR1 is LNHDA, CDR2 SQIVND (reference sequence). V was shortened by 2 bases and J by 2 bases, with 12 bases between the two germline ends. The CDR3 contains 15 residues.

The chain recombines TRBV19 with TRBJ2-5; D may be TRBD1 (5 bases). Sequenced: CD4+ T cells from PBMCs. This clonotype originated in a human donor in good health. CDR3 sequence (DNA): TGTGCCAGTAGTATACAAGGGGCAGAACAAGAGACCCAGTACTTC. Translation: CASSIQGAEQETQYF.